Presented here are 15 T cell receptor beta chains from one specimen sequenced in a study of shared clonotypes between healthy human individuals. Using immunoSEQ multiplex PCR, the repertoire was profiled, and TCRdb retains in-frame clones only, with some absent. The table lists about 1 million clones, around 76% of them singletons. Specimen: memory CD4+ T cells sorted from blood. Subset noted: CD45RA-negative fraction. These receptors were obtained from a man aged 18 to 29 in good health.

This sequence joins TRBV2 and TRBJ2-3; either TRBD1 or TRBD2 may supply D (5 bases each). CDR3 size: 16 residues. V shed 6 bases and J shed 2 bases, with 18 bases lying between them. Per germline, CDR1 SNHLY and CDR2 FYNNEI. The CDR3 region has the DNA TGTGCCAGCAGCGAGGGACCCAACCTCGACACAGATACGCAGTATTTT. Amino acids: CASSEGPNLDTDTQYF.

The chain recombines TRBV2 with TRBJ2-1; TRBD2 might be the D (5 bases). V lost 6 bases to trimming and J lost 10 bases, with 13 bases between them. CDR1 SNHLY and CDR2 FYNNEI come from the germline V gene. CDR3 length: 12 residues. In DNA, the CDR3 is TGTGCCAGCAGGGTAGAACTAGGGGAGCAGTTCTTC. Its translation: CASRVELGEQFF. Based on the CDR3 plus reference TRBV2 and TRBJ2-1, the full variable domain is EPEVTQTPSHQVTQMGQEVILRCVPISNHLYFYWYRQILGQKVEFLVSFYNNEISEKSEIFDDQFSVERPDGSNFTLKIRSTKLEDSAMYFCASRVELGEQFFGPGTRLTVL.

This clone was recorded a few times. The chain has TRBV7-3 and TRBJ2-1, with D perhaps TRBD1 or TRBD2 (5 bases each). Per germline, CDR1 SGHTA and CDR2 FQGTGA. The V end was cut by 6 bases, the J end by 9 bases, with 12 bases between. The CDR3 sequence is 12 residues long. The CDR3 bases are TGTGCCAGCAGGCCTGAGGGGACTGAGCAGTTCTTC. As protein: CASRPEGTEQFF.

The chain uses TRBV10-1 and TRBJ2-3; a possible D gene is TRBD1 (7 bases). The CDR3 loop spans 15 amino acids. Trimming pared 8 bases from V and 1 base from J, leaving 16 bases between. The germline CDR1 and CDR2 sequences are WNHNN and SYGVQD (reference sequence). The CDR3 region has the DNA TGCGCCAGCCCTATAGACAGGGAGGGCACAGATACGCAGTATTTT. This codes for CASPIDREGTDTQYF.

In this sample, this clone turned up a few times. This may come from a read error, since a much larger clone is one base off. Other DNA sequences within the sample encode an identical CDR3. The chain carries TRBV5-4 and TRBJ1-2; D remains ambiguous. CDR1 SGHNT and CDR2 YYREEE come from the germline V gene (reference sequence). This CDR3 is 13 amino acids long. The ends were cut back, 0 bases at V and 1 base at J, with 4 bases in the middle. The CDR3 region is CASSLDSNYGYTF. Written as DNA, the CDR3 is TGTGCCAGCAGCTTGGACAGTAACTATGGCTACACCTTC.

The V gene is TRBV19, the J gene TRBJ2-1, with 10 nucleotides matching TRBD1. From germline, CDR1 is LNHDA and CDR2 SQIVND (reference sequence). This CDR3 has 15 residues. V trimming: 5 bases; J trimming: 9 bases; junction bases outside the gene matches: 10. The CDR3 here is CASSSRDRGRVEQFF. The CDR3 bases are TGTGCCAGTAGTTCCCGGGACAGGGGTAGAGTTGAGCAGTTCTTC.

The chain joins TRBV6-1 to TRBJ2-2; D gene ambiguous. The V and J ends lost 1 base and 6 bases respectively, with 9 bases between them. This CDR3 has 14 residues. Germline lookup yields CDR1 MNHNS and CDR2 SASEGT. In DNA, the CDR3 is TGTGCCAGCAGTGAAGACGGGCCCCCCGGGGAGCTGTTTTTT. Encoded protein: CASSEDGPPGELFF.

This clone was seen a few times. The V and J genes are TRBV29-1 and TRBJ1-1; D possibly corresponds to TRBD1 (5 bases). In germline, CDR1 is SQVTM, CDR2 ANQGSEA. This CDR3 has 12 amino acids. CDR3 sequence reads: CVVGEMNTEAFF. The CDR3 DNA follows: TGCGTCGTGGGGGAGATGAACACTGAAGCTTTCTTT.

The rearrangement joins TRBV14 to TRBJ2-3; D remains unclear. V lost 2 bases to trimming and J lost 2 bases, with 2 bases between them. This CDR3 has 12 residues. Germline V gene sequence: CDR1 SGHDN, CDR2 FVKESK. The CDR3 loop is CASSQNTDTQYF. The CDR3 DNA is TGTGCCAGCAGCCAAAACACAGATACGCAGTATTTT.

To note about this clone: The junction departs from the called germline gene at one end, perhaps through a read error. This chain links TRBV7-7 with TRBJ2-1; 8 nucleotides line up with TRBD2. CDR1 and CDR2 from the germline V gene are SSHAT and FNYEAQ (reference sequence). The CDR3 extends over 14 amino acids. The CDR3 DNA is TGTGCTAGCAGCCGGGACCCGGGGGGGGGTGAGCAGTTCTTC. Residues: CASSRDPGGGEQFF.

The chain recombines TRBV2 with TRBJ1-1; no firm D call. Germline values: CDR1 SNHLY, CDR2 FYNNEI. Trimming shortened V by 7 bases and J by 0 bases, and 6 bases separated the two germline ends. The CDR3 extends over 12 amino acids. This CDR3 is CASTAMNTEAFF. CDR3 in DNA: TGTGCCAGCACCGCAATGAACACTGAAGCTTTCTTT.

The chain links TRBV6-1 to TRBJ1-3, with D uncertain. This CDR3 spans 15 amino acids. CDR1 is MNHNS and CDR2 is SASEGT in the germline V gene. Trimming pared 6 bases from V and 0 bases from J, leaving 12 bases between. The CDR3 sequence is CASREQTYSGNTIYF. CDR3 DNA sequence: TGTGCCAGCAGGGAACAGACGTACTCTGGAAACACCATATATTTT.

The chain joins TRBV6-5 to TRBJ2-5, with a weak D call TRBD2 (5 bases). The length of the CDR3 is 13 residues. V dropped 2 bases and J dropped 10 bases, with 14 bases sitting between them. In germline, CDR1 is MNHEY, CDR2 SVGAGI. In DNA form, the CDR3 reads TGTGCCAGCAGTTACGAGGGATTCGGGGACCAGTACTTC. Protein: CASSYEGFGDQYF.

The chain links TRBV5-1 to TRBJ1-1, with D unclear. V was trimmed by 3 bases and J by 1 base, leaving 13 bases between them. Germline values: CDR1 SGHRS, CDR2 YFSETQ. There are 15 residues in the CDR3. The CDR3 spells CASSSGGRGNTEAFF. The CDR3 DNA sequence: TGCGCCAGCAGCTCCGGAGGGAGAGGGAACACTGAAGCTTTCTTT. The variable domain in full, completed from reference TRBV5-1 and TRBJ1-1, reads KAGVTQTPRYLIKTRGQQVTLSCSPISGHRSVSWYQQTPGQGLQFLFEYFSETQRNKGNFPGRFSGRQFSNSRSEMNVSTLELGDSALYLCASSSGGRGNTEAFFGQGTRLTVV.

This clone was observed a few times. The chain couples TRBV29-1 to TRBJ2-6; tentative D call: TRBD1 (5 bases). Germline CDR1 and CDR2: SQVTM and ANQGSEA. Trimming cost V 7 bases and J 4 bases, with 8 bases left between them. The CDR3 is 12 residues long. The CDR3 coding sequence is TGCAGCGCGAGACAGGGGGCCAACGTCCTGACTTTC. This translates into CSARQGANVLTF.